These 31 T cell receptor beta chains were sequenced from one sample in a study of blood T cell repertoires in COVID-19. Produced via immunoSEQ multiplex PCR; TCRdb's table is partial and in-frame only. In the table there are 150,000 to 250,000 clones, around 94% of which are singletons. The sequenced sample consisted of peripheral blood. The receptors stem from a young man with COVID-19, enrolled during active disease.

The rearrangement uses TRBV2 and TRBJ2-2, with D hard to call. The V gene's germline CDR1 is SNHLY and CDR2 FYNNEI. CDR3 length: 15 amino acids. V was cut by 6 bases and J by 0 bases, with 11 bases left in between. The CDR3 DNA follows: TGTGCCAGCAGCCCGGAGTGGACGAACACCGGGGAGCTGTTTTTT. This translates into CASSPEWTNTGELFF. The full variable domain, completed using reference TRBV2 and TRBJ2-2, is EPEVTQTPSHQVTQMGQEVILRCVPISNHLYFYWYRQILGQKVEFLVSFYNNEISEKSEIFDDQFSVERPDGSNFTLKIRSTKLEDSAMYFCASSPEWTNTGELFFGEGSRLTVL.

The rearrangement uses TRBV5-1 and TRBJ1-2; no reliable D call. The germline V gene encodes CDR1 SGHRS and CDR2 YFSETQ. This CDR3 contains 15 residues. Trimming stripped 4 bases from V and 0 bases from J, with 13 bases between. The DNA for the CDR3 is TGCGCCAGCAGCATTACAGAACGCACTAACTATGGCTACACCTTC. Protein product: CASSITERTNYGYTF.

The chain combines TRBV7-6 with TRBJ2-5, with 10 bases identical to TRBD1. This CDR3 region has 16 residues. The junction had 8 bases not matched to a gene; V was cut back by 4 bases and J by 3 bases. Per germline, CDR1 SGHVS and CDR2 FNYEAQ. Here the CDR3 reads CASSSSSGTGEETQYF. CDR3 bases: TGTGCCAGCAGCTCTTCTTCGGGGACAGGGGAAGAGACCCAGTACTTC.

This chain joins TRBV7-9 and TRBJ2-3; 7 bases are a match to TRBD1. Germline-derived CDR1 and CDR2 are SEHNR and FQNEAQ (reference sequence). V dropped 5 bases and J dropped 2; count of bases not matched to a gene: 13. The CDR3 length is 17 residues. DNA of the CDR3: TGTGCCAGCAGCCAACGCCCTTCCGGGACAGACACAGATACGCAGTATTTT. This encodes CASSQRPSGTDTDTQYF.

The CDR3 region has the DNA TGTGCCAGCAGCTATCGGTCGGGGGGGCCCAGCGCGCAGTACTTC. This gives the protein CASSYRSGGPSAQYF. This sequence joins TRBV13 and TRBJ2-7, with TRBD2 identical over 8 bases. J gave up 9 bases and V 4 bases, and 14 bases lay outside the gene matches. The CDR3 length is 15 residues. Per the germline V gene, CDR1 is PRHDT and CDR2 is FYEKMQ (reference sequence).

The gene calls are TRBV30 and TRBJ1-3; 7 bases are shared with TRBD1. Per the germline V gene, CDR1 is GTSNPN and CDR2 is SVGIG (reference sequence). V gave up 0 bases and J gave up 1 base; unmatched junction bases: 3. The CDR3 has 15 residues. The CDR3 region has the DNA TGTGCCTGGAGTGTGACAGGGATGTCTGGAAACACCATATATTTT. Residues: CAWSVTGMSGNTIYF.

The chain has TRBV15 and TRBJ1-4, with D uncertain. V lost 0 bases to trimming and J lost 5 bases, with 10 bases between them. The CDR3 has 15 amino acids. Per germline, CDR1 LNHNV and CDR2 YYDKDF (reference sequence). The CDR3 loop reads CATSRDPSMNEKLFF. Written as DNA, the CDR3 is TGTGCCACCAGCAGAGATCCTAGCATGAATGAAAAACTGTTTTTT. Full variable domain (missing parts from reference TRBV15 and TRBJ1-4): DAMVIQNPRYQVTQFGKPVTLSCSQTLNHNVMYWYQQKSSQAPKLLFHYYDKDFNNEADTPDNFQSRRPNTSFCFLDIRSPGLGDTAMYLCATSRDPSMNEKLFFGSGTQLSVL.

This chain joins TRBV6-5 and TRBJ2-7; D may be TRBD1 (5 bases). Germline CDR1 and CDR2: MNHEY and SVGAGI. This CDR3 has 13 amino acids. V was pared by 6 bases and J by 5 bases, with 14 bases between. In nucleotides, the CDR3 is TGTGCCAGCAGCCGGACAACAATGCACGAGCAGTACTTC. Translating it yields CASSRTTMHEQYF.

The rearrangement uses TRBV18 and TRBJ2-7; the match to TRBD2 covers 12 bases. CDR1 KGHSH and CDR2 LQKENI come from the germline V gene. This CDR3 is built from 15 residues. The junction had 0 bases not matched to a gene; V was cut back by 0 bases and J by 3 bases. The CDR3 protein is CASSPPTSGGYEQYF. The CDR3 DNA sequence: TGTGCCAGCTCACCACCGACTAGCGGGGGCTACGAGCAGTACTTC.

The CDR3 DNA reads as TGTGCCAGCTCACCCGGGACAGGCTCCTACGAGCAGTACTTC. Translation: CASSPGTGSYEQYF. The chain is built from TRBV18 and TRBJ2-7, with 8 bases that match TRBD1. Germline trimming cut 3 bases from V and 0 bases from J; bases unmatched to any gene: 1. CDR1 and CDR2 from the germline V gene are KGHSH and LQKENI. The CDR3 is 14 amino acids.

The chain employs TRBV4-1 and TRBJ2-1; TRBD2 agrees at 9 bases. This CDR3 comprises 17 residues. J lost 0 bases, V lost 6 bases, and 9 bases had no gene match. Germline CDR1 MGHRA, CDR2 YSYEKL. The CDR3 is CASREAGGFSSYNEQFF. CDR3 nucleotide sequence: TGCGCCAGCAGGGAAGCGGGGGGCTTTAGCTCCTACAATGAGCAGTTCTTC.

With respect to this clone: The junction does not match germline at one end; this may be a read error. The chain combines TRBV18 with TRBJ1-6; no definite D call. CDR3 length equals 13 residues. CDR1 is KGHSH and CDR2 is LQKENI in the germline V gene. The CDR3 region is CASSQDYSSPLHF. CDR3 DNA sequence: TGTGCCAGCTCCCAAGACTATAGTTCACCCCTCCACTTT. The complete variable domain, with remaining parts taken from reference TRBV18 and TRBJ1-6, reads NAGVMQNPRHLVRRRGQEARLRCSPMKGHSHVYWYRQLPEEGLKFMVYLQKENIIDESGMPKERFSAEFPKEGPSILRIQQVVRGDSAAYFCASSQDYSSPLHFGNGTRLTVT.

The gene calls are TRBV3-1 (or the pseudogene TRBV3-2) and TRBJ1-4, with D uncertain. This CDR3 has 13 amino acids. The V gene's germline CDR1 is LGHDT and CDR2 YNNKEL (reference sequence). With 6 bases removed from V and 10 bases from J, the gap between germline ends came to 15 bases. The CDR3 sequence is CASSPGRTGKLFF. For the CDR3, the DNA is TGTGCCAGCAGTCCCGGCCGAACGGGAAAACTGTTTTTT.

In its sample, this clone was seen a few times. The chain carries TRBV2 and TRBJ2-1; a weak D match, TRBD2 (6 bases). The V and J ends lost 8 bases and 9 bases respectively, with 17 bases between them. Germline values: CDR1 SNHLY, CDR2 FYNNEI. The CDR3 extends over 13 amino acids. The CDR3 protein is CASRSLTRVEQFF. The CDR3 DNA reads as TGTGCCAGCCGCTCCCTGACTAGAGTTGAGCAGTTCTTC.

The rearrangement uses TRBV2 and TRBJ1-1, with D hard to call. The CDR3 has 12 residues. The germline CDR1 and CDR2 sequences are SNHLY and FYNNEI. V shed 6 bases and J shed 7 bases, with 12 bases lying between them. CDR3: CASRAQWNEAFF. The CDR3 DNA reads as TGTGCCAGCAGAGCACAGTGGAATGAAGCTTTCTTT.

The rearrangement links TRBV12-3 or TRBV12-4 to TRBJ1-1; TRBD1 matches 8 bases. V was clipped by 3 bases and J by 6 bases; unmatched bases: 3. There are 13 residues in the CDR3. The CDR3 DNA sequence: TGTGCCAGCAGTTTGACAGGGGACGCTGAAGCTTTCTTT. This encodes CASSLTGDAEAFF.

The genes are TRBV4-1 and TRBJ1-2, with 8 bases fitting TRBD1. The CDR3 spans 16 residues. Germline lookup yields CDR1 MGHRA and CDR2 YSYEKL. V shed 0 bases, J shed 6 bases, and the junction held 9 bases outside the gene matches. CDR3 sequence (DNA): TGCGCCAGCAGCCAAGAGGGGTACAGGGGGGCGCATGGCTACACCTTC. This gives the protein CASSQEGYRGAHGYTF.

The chain links TRBV3-1 (or the pseudogene TRBV3-2) to TRBJ2-1; 8 nucleotides line up with TRBD1. This CDR3 spans 15 amino acids. V shed 3 bases and J 9 bases; nucleotides not matched to a gene: 10. Germline assignment: CDR1 LGHDT and CDR2 YNNKEL (reference sequence). DNA of the CDR3: TGTGCCAGCAGCCATAATCAGGGGGCGGGTGGTGAGCAGTTCTTC. As protein: CASSHNQGAGGEQFF.

This sequence joins TRBV6-5 and TRBJ2-5; D ambiguous. The CDR3 is 15 amino acids. V was trimmed by 5 bases and J by 4 bases, leaving 17 bases between them. CDR1 and CDR2 from the germline V gene are MNHEY and SVGAGI. The CDR3 region has the DNA TGTGCCAGCAGTCGAGACTGGAGACTTACAGAGACCCAGTACTTC. Amino acid sequence: CASSRDWRLTETQYF.

The V call is TRBV6-1, the J call TRBJ1-2; 10 nucleotides line up with TRBD1. V lost 2 bases, J lost 7 bases, and 16 bases stayed unmatched. This CDR3 spans 18 amino acids. Germline CDR1 MNHNS, CDR2 SASEGT. CDR3: CASSEKIPGQGERGGYTF. In nucleotides, the CDR3 is TGTGCCAGCAGTGAAAAGATACCAGGACAGGGGGAGAGGGGTGGCTACACCTTC.

The genes are TRBV5-4 and TRBJ1-2; D is unclear. The germline gives CDR1 SGHNT, CDR2 YYREEE (reference sequence). Trimming took off 0 bases at V and 0 bases at J, with 9 bases between the two ends. This CDR3 spans 15 amino acids. CDR3 coding DNA: TGTGCCAGCAGCTTGGAGCAGCAGGCTAACTATGGCTACACCTTC. It is translated as CASSLEQQANYGYTF.

The sample holds one count of this clone. As DNA, the CDR3 is TGTGCCAGCAGTTACGAGGGGGCGAGTTATGGCTACACCTTC. As protein: CASSYEGASYGYTF. The chain combines TRBV6-5 with TRBJ1-2; 7 positions match TRBD1. Unmatched junction bases numbered 5, after V lost 2 bases and J lost 5 bases. CDR1 and CDR2 from the germline V gene are MNHEY and SVGAGI. The CDR3 has 14 amino acids.

This clone came up once. The rearrangement links TRBV7-9 to TRBJ1-4; a possible D gene is TRBD1 (6 bases). The length of the CDR3 is 15 residues. Trimming stripped 5 bases from V and 3 bases from J, with 13 bases between. Per the germline V gene, CDR1 is SEHNR and CDR2 is FQNEAQ (reference sequence). In DNA form, the CDR3 reads TGTGCCAGCAGCAGACCGAGGGGGTCTAATGAAAAACTGTTTTTT. As protein: CASSRPRGSNEKLFF.

The gene calls are TRBV6-6 and TRBJ1-5; TRBD1 matches 9 bases. V shed 0 bases, J shed 7 bases, and the junction held 7 bases outside the gene matches. Germline CDR1 MNHNY, CDR2 SVGAGI (reference sequence). The CDR3 extends over 16 amino acids. The CDR3 reads CASSYSTQGAGQPQHF. The CDR3, as DNA: TGTGCCAGCAGTTACTCCACACAGGGGGCTGGACAGCCCCAGCATTTT.

The chain couples TRBV7-9 to TRBJ1-3; TRBD1 matches at 7 bases. Germline-derived CDR1 and CDR2 are SEHNR and FQNEAQ (reference sequence). Trimming took 5 bases from V and 7 from J; bases not matched to a gene: 11. The CDR3 is 15 amino acids. In nucleotides, the CDR3 is TGTGCCAGCAGCCCCCCAGGGTCAGGGGGGAACACCATATATTTT. It is translated as CASSPPGSGGNTIYF.

This sequence joins TRBV5-1 and TRBJ2-5, with 9 bases aligning to TRBD2. Germline CDR1 reads SGHRS; CDR2 reads YFSETQ. After removal of 5 bases from V and 2 bases from J, the junction contained 10 bases not matched to a gene. The CDR3 has 16 residues. CDR3: CASSTALAGRQETQYF. The CDR3 DNA is TGCGCCAGCAGTACCGCGCTAGCGGGGCGTCAAGAGACCCAGTACTTC.

The chain uses TRBV2 and TRBJ2-6; weak D call: TRBD1 (6 bases). The germline gives CDR1 SNHLY, CDR2 FYNNEI. The CDR3 runs to 20 residues. The V end was cut by 6 bases, the J end by 0 bases, with 24 bases between. Written as DNA, the CDR3 is TGTGCCAGCAGGCATCACAGGGACCCGAATTCTTTCTCTGGGGCCAACGTCCTGACTTTC. It yields the protein CASRHHRDPNSFSGANVLTF.

The chain links TRBV5-3 to TRBJ1-5; 10 bases map to TRBD1. TRBV5-3 is an open reading frame whose function is uncertain. V gave up 4 bases and J gave up 2 bases; unmatched junction bases: 9. The CDR3 runs to 17 residues. The CDR3: CARSNSSGTGGNQPQHF. The DNA of the CDR3 is TGTGCCAGAAGCAACTCTTCCGGGACAGGGGGCAATCAGCCCCAGCATTTT.

The chain has TRBV11-2 and TRBJ2-3, with 10 bases that match TRBD2. The CDR3 extends over 15 amino acids. Germline V gives CDR1 SGHAT, CDR2 FQNNGV. Unmatched junction bases numbered 7, after V lost 0 bases and J lost 10 bases. For the CDR3, the DNA is TGTGCCAGCAGCTTAGAGTCGAGCGGGGGGGATGCGCAGTATTTT. It yields the protein CASSLESSGGDAQYF.

The rearrangement links TRBV7-3 to TRBJ2-1; 7 nucleotides agree with TRBD1. Germline trimming cut 2 bases from V and 7 bases from J; bases unmatched to any gene: 8. Germline V gene lookup returns CDR1 SGHTA and CDR2 FQGTGA. The CDR3 contains 15 residues. The CDR3 DNA is TGTGCCAGCAGCTTATTATGGACAGGCGTAAATGAGCAGTTCTTC. Its translation: CASSLLWTGVNEQFF.

The chain uses TRBV7-6 and TRBJ1-1; 8 bases fit TRBD1. The junction had 9 bases not matched to a gene; V was cut back by 0 bases and J by 0 bases. The CDR3 spans 18 residues. CDR1 and CDR2 (germline): SGHVS, FNYEAQ. The CDR3: CASSLAQGQGYVNTEAFF. The CDR3 coding sequence is TGTGCCAGCAGCTTAGCCCAAGGACAGGGATACGTGAACACTGAAGCTTTCTTT.